A single sample is the source of the 24 T cell receptor beta chains below, sequenced in a study of T cell clonality in common variable immunodeficiency. Method: immunoSEQ multiplex PCR; TCRdb's copy keeps in-frame clones and lacks some. Captured here are some 60,000 clones, none seen once; the top ten comprise under 2%. The sequenced sample consisted of peripheral blood mononuclear cells. Receptors originate from a person aged 18 to 75 in good health.

This clone was observed many times. Read data end 3 residues before the CDR3 end; the end is taken from the germline J gene. This chain uses TRBV30 with TRBJ2-2, with D perhaps being TRBD1 or TRBD2 (5 bases each). This CDR3 is 15 amino acids long. From germline, CDR1 is GTSNPN and CDR2 SVGIG (reference sequence). V gave up 5 bases and J gave up 4 bases, with 17 bases separating them. This CDR3 reads CAWAPEGLGTGELFF. The part of the CDR3 DNA that was read is TGTGCCTGGGCTCCTGAGGGGTTAGGCACCGGGGAG.

This clone was seen at least ten times. The sequence runs out 3 residues before the end of the CDR3; the remainder is reconstructed from the germline J gene. J is TRBJ1-1 and V is TRBV12-5, with 7 bases fitting TRBD1. The CDR3 length is 15 residues. Germline CDR1 is LGHNT and CDR2 is FRNRAP. V lost 5 bases to trimming and J lost 1 base; unmatched junction nucleotides: 7. CDR3 loop: CASGPSWTGNTEAFF. The sequenced CDR3 bases are TGTGCTAGTGGTCCTTCCTGGACAGGGAACACTGAA.

This clone occurred many times. The read ends 3 residues early relative to the CDR3; the germline J gene fills the gap. The chain recombines TRBV20-1 with TRBJ1-2; 7 nucleotides line up with TRBD1. CDR1 is DFQATT, CDR2 SNEGSKA, per germline (reference sequence). Trimming took 5 bases from V and 0 from J; bases not matched to a gene: 9. The CDR3 runs to 15 residues. The CDR3: CSARRTGETNYGYTF. The CDR3 bases that were read are TGCAGTGCTCGCCGAACAGGGGAGACTAACTATGGC.

This clone appeared many times. The observed sequence ends 3 residues before the CDR3 terminus, with the missing tail filled in from the germline J gene. V usage is TRBV19 and J usage is TRBJ2-3, with D maybe TRBD1 (6 bases). CDR3 length: 13 amino acids. Trimming stripped 7 bases from V and 5 bases from J, with 13 bases between. The germline CDR1 and CDR2 sequences are LNHDA and SQIVND (reference sequence). The CDR3 reads CASTGQGGDTQYF. CDR3 bases read: TGTGCCAGTACGGGGCAAGGGGGAGATACG.

As regards this clone: The read stops 3 residues short of the end of the CDR3; the missing end is completed from the germline J gene. The chain joins TRBV7-8 to TRBJ1-2; 7 nucleotides match TRBD1. The germline V gene has CDR1 SGHVS and CDR2 FQNEAQ. With 2 bases clipped from V and 7 bases from J, the junction kept 4 bases outside the gene matches. This CDR3 comprises 13 residues. The CDR3 is CASSLTGERGYTF. The sequenced CDR3 bases are TGTGCCAGCAGCTTAACAGGGGAACGTGGC.

This clone was detected many times. The read falls 3 residues short of the CDR3 end, and the missing part is taken from the germline J gene. The V call is TRBV19, the J call TRBJ2-5; tentative D call: TRBD2 (5 bases). V was pared by 3 bases and J by 4 bases, with 12 bases between. Germline CDR1 LNHDA, CDR2 SQIVND (reference sequence). This CDR3 comprises 14 residues. The CDR3 loop is CASSIGVTRETQYF. The covered CDR3 bases are TGTGCCAGTAGTATCGGGGTAACACGAGAGACC.

This clone showed up many times. The read gets to within 3 residues of the CDR3 end, and the germline J gene fills in the rest. The rearrangement joins TRBV20-1 to TRBJ2-5, with TRBD2 matching over 9 bases. Looked up from germline, CDR1 is DFQATT and CDR2 is SNEGSKA (reference sequence). The CDR3 has 13 residues. V shed 2 bases and J 5 bases; nucleotides not matched to a gene: 3. The chain's CDR3 is CSARPAGGETQYF. CDR3 bases read: TGCAGTGCTAGACCCGCGGGAGGGGAGACC.

In its sample, this clone was seen many times. CDR3 sequence: CASSPGWITDTQYF. The CDR3 DNA, read in part, is TGCGCCAGCAGCCCGGGGTGGATCACAGATACG. V usage is TRBV4-1 and J usage is TRBJ2-3; D is perhaps TRBD2 (5 bases). Read sequence stops 3 residues before the CDR3 end, and the germline J gene provides the missing end. The V and J ends lost 4 bases and 2 bases respectively, with 10 bases between them. This CDR3 is 14 amino acids long. CDR1 and CDR2 from the germline V gene are MGHRA and YSYEKL.

This clone has ten or more counts. The read halts 3 residues ahead of the CDR3 end, with the missing end drawn from the germline J gene. The V call is TRBV5-5, the J call TRBJ2-5; perhaps TRBD2 as D (7 bases). The germline V gene encodes CDR1 SGHKS and CDR2 YYEKEE (reference sequence). The V end lost 0 bases, the J end lost 2 bases, and 11 bases lay between the germline ends. This CDR3 comprises 15 residues. The part of the CDR3 DNA that was read is TGTGCCAGCAGCTTGGCAGGGGAGGGTCAAGAGACC. The encoded protein is CASSLAGEGQET. The CDR3, in full, reads CASSLAGEGQETQYF.

This clone was observed at least ten times. The read falls 3 residues short of the CDR3 end, and the missing part is taken from the germline J gene. The chain has TRBV6-1 and TRBJ1-2; TRBD1 matches at 7 bases. This CDR3 has 15 amino acids. The germline CDR1 and CDR2 sequences are MNHNS and SASEGT. J lost 0 bases, V lost 3 bases, and 4 bases had no gene match. The sequenced part of the CDR3 DNA is TGTGCCAGCAGTGATACCGGACAGGCTAACTATGGC. It codes for CASSDTGQANYG. The full-length CDR3 reads as CASSDTGQANYGYTF.

This clone came up many times. The DNA ends 3 residues before the CDR3 does, and the rest of the CDR3 is filled in from the germline J gene. This chain links TRBV5-1 with TRBJ2-7; D unresolved. V gave up 0 bases and J gave up 2 bases, with 6 bases separating them. This CDR3 is built from 13 residues. CDR1 and CDR2 from the germline V gene are SGHRS and YFSETQ. CDR3 region: CASSLERAYEQYF. The covered CDR3 bases are TGCGCCAGCAGCTTGGAAAGGGCCTACGAG.

The table lists this clone with many counts. The CDR3 extends 3 residues past the end of the read, so its final part is completed from the germline J gene. The chain couples TRBV5-1 to TRBJ1-1, with TRBD1 identical over 9 bases. The CDR3 totals 14 residues. Trimming cost V 4 bases and J 4 bases; bases outside gene matches: 5. From germline, CDR1 is SGHRS and CDR2 YFSETQ. The CDR3 bases that were read are TGCGCCAGCAGCGCCCTGACAGGGGGCACTGAA. It encodes CASSALTGGTE. The complete CDR3 protein is CASSALTGGTEAFF.

This clone was detected ten times or more. Read sequence stops 3 residues before the CDR3 end, and the germline J gene provides the missing end. The rearrangement links TRBV5-4 to TRBJ2-5; D possibly corresponds to TRBD2 (7 bases). The CDR3 spans 14 residues. V lost 4 bases to trimming and J lost 5 bases, with 15 bases between them. In germline, CDR1 is SGHNT, CDR2 YYREEE (reference sequence). The sequenced CDR3 bases are TGTGCCAGCAGCCCGGGGGGCTATGGGGAGACC. Its protein product is CASSPGGYGET. The entire CDR3 reads CASSPGGYGETQYF. The full variable domain, with the rest looked up from reference TRBV5-4 and TRBJ2-5, is ETGVTQSPTHLIKTRGQQVTLRCSSQSGHNTVSWYQQALGQGPQFIFQYYREEENGRGNFPPRFSGLQFPNYSSELNVNALELDDSALYLCASSPGGYGETQYFGPGTRLLVL.

This clone was seen ten or more times. The sequence runs out 3 residues before the end of the CDR3; the remainder is reconstructed from the germline J gene. The rearrangement uses TRBV5-4 and TRBJ2-5, with TRBD1 as a possible D gene (6 bases). Germline lookup yields CDR1 SGHNT and CDR2 YYREEE (reference sequence). V was shortened by 3 bases and J by 2 bases, with 11 bases between the two germline ends. The CDR3 runs 14 residues. The CDR3 region is CASSSRTEQETQYF. The sequenced CDR3 bases are TGTGCCAGCAGCTCTCGGACAGAACAAGAGACC.

This clone was counted ten times or more. The read ends 3 residues early relative to the CDR3; the germline J gene fills the gap. The gene calls are TRBV18 and TRBJ2-1; D is unclear. This CDR3 is 16 amino acids long. Germline CDR1 and CDR2: KGHSH and LQKENI. Trimming pared 0 bases from V and 6 bases from J, leaving 15 bases between. The sequenced CDR3 bases are TGTGCCAGCTCACCACCGATTAAGGGTATTACCAATGAG. Translating it yields CASSPPIKGITNE. The entire CDR3 protein is CASSPPIKGITNEQFF.

A remark on this clone: The read stops 3 residues short of the end of the CDR3; the missing end is completed from the germline J gene. J is TRBJ2-3 and V is TRBV7-6; 7 bases are shared with TRBD2. CDR1 is SGHVS, CDR2 FNYEAQ, per germline. This CDR3 region has 15 residues. The trim removed 8 bases at V and 0 bases at J, leaving 8 bases unmatched. The part of the CDR3 DNA that was read is TGTGCCAGCTCCCCACTAGCGACCAGCACAGATACG. It codes for CASSPLATSTDT. From start to end, the CDR3 is CASSPLATSTDTQYF.

This clone was recorded many times. The read finishes 3 residues shy of the CDR3 end, and the germline J gene is used to complete it. The chain couples TRBV7-6 to TRBJ2-1, with 9 nucleotides matching TRBD2. The CDR3 consists of 15 residues. V lost 5 bases, J lost 7 bases, and 9 bases stayed unmatched. Germline loops: CDR1 SGHVS, CDR2 FNYEAQ. The CDR3 bases that were read are TGTGCCAGCAGCCAATCTAGCGGGACTTGGAATGAG. Residues: CASSQSSGTWNE. The complete CDR3 reads CASSQSSGTWNEQFF. Looking up the rest from reference TRBV7-6 and TRBJ2-1 gives the full variable domain: GAGVSQSPRYKVTKRGQDVALRCDPISGHVSLYWYRQALGQGPEFLTYFNYEAQQDKSGLPNDRFSAERPEGSISTLTIQRTEQRDSAMYRCASSQSSGTWNEQFFGPGTRLTVL.

This clone was observed at least ten times. CDR3: CASSPRGAGQPQHF. The CDR3 DNA, read in part, is TGTGCCAGCAGCCCCAGGGGGGCGGGTCAGCCC. The chain is built from TRBV6-2 or TRBV6-3 and TRBJ1-5; 7 bases map to TRBD1. The CDR3 extends 3 residues past the end of the read, so its final part is completed from the germline J gene. Germline-derived CDR1 and CDR2 are MNHEY and SVGEGT. The CDR3 loop spans 14 amino acids. J was trimmed by 6 bases and V by 6 bases; bases with no gene match: 8.

This clone has only a few counts. The missing CDR3 end, 3 residues past where the read stops, is filled in from the germline J gene. The chain recombines TRBV20-1 with TRBJ2-7; D is unclear. This CDR3 comprises 11 residues. Trimming removed 3 bases from V and 3 bases from J, with 6 bases in between. Germline V gene sequence: CDR1 DFQATT, CDR2 SNEGSKA (reference sequence). The part of the CDR3 DNA that was read is TGCAGTGCTAGCTACGACTACGAG. Amino acid sequence: CSASYDYE. The full-length CDR3 reads as CSASYDYEQYF.

This clone was found many times. An end of the junction differs from the germline gene, which may be a read error. The observed sequence ends 3 residues before the CDR3 terminus, with the missing tail filled in from the germline J gene. The chain is built from TRBV4-2 and TRBJ2-3; 9 positions agree with TRBD2. The CDR3 runs 15 residues. Germline CDR1 reads LGHNA; CDR2 reads YNFKEQ. CDR3 residues: CASSYSGRYTDTQYF. The CDR3 bases that were read are TGCGCCAGCAGCTATAGCGGGAGATACACAGATACG.

The sample holds many counts of this clone. Read sequence stops 3 residues before the CDR3 end, and the germline J gene provides the missing end. The genes are TRBV5-6 and TRBJ2-1; tentatively, D is TRBD1 (5 bases). The CDR3 is 13 residues long. V dropped 3 bases and J dropped 8 bases, with 12 bases sitting between them. Germline assignment: CDR1 SGHDT and CDR2 YYEEEE. The CDR3 reads CASSSGLGYEQFF. CDR3 bases read: TGTGCCAGCAGCTCAGGGTTGGGGTATGAG.

At least ten counts were recorded for this clone. The read gets to within 3 residues of the CDR3 end, and the germline J gene fills in the rest. The chain has TRBV29-1 and TRBJ2-5, with a weak D call TRBD2 (6 bases). The germline CDR1 and CDR2 sequences are SQVTM and ANQGSEA. The V gene lost 4 bases and the J gene lost 5 bases, with 14 bases spanning the gap. The CDR3 consists of 13 residues. Partial CDR3 DNA: TGCAGCGTTGTGGAGGGTCGCGGGGAGACC. This gives the protein CSVVEGRGET. The entire CDR3 protein is CSVVEGRGETQYF.

This clone was detected ten times or more. Coverage ceases 3 residues before the CDR3 finishes, and the germline J gene fills in the end. This chain connects TRBV2 to TRBJ2-7; D is unclear. CDR3 length: 15 residues. Germline loops: CDR1 SNHLY, CDR2 FYNNEI. V was clipped by 6 bases and J by 2 bases, with 17 bases between them. The CDR3 protein is CASRPESGQTYEQYF. The sequenced CDR3 bases are TGTGCCAGCAGGCCCGAGTCGGGTCAGACCTACGAG.

This clone came up many times. The read ends 3 residues shy of where the CDR3 ends; the end is completed using the germline J gene. This chain connects TRBV5-5 to TRBJ2-2, with 8 nucleotides matching TRBD1. The CDR3 is made up of 15 amino acids. V gave up 3 bases and J gave up 3 bases; unmatched junction bases: 4. Germline V gene sequence: CDR1 SGHKS, CDR2 YYEKEE (reference sequence). The DNA read from the CDR3 is TGTGCCAGCAGCTACGGGACAGGTCACACCGGGGAG. Its translation: CASSYGTGHTGE. The entire CDR3 protein reads CASSYGTGHTGELFF.